The TCR beta chain under discussion was sequenced for a study of cytomegalovirus exposure and HLA in healthy donors. Findings and limits, study-wide: Most TCR beta V segments were productive about 87% or about 30% of the time in an earlier analysis. The number of N-insertions in an Asian-associated ancestry cluster was reportedly below the 666-donor mean in a later analysis.

The sample holds one count of this clone. The antigen is not known. This PCR relied on a set of 60 Vbeta primers and 13 Jbeta primers. The data were produced by immunoSEQ multiplex PCR, yet TCRdb's version contains in-frame clones alone and is incomplete. Of 200,000 to 250,000 clones in the sample, 81% were seen once. Germline V lookup: CDR1 SGHRS, CDR2 YFSETQ. This CDR3 comprises 15 residues. The ends lost 5 bases at V and 4 bases at J; junction bases unmatched: 9. The V and J genes are TRBV5-1 and TRBJ2-3, with 8 bases lining up with TRBD2. The sequenced sample was PBMCs. This TCR derives from a woman aged 60 to 75 in good health and CMV-seropositive. CDR3 amino acids: CASRPTGLGADTQYF. In DNA form, the CDR3 reads TGCGCCAGCAGACCAACGGGACTAGGGGCAGATACGCAGTATTTT.